The clone carrying this T cell receptor (beta chain) has at least ten counts. Its antigen is unidentified. The V and J ends lost 4 bases and 3 bases respectively, with 15 bases between them. The CDR3 loop spans 15 amino acids. Germline CDR1 reads MNHNS; CDR2 reads SASEGT. The entry originates in a study of T cells in Graves' hyperthyroidism and ophthalmopathy. Study-wide context: Upon initial diagnosis and before any treatment, peripheral blood was collected.

TCR beta CDR3 sequences were amplified from RNA transcripts. The HTBI primer set served for first-round RT-PCR of the TCR CDR3. TCRdb independently ran MiXCR on the multiplex PCR reads; one entry per CDR3 protein. The sample has approximately 400,000 distinct CDR3 sequences; approximately 14% are singletons. Fresh 10 ml peripheral blood yielded PBMCs. Study-wide results and caveats: The model identified upcoming ophthalmopathy a median approximately six months ahead of onset.

This TCR was recovered from a woman aged 18-30 years with Graves' hyperthyroidism. This chain links TRBV6-1 with TRBJ1-2; D is uncertain. Sequenced: blood. This CDR3 reads CASSGYNLEDYGYTF. CDR3 sequence (DNA): TGTGCCAGCAGTGGATATAACTTAGAGGACTATGGCTACACCTTC.